This TCR beta chain comes out of a study of control samples from healthy donors and cancer patients. The data were produced by immunoSEQ multiplex PCR, yet TCRdb's version contains in-frame clones alone and is incomplete. The sample has tens of thousands of clones, roughly 90% seen once. This CDR3 contains 13 residues. The germline V and J ends were trimmed by 7 bases and 5 bases, with 15 bases remaining between them. Germline CDR1 and CDR2: SEHNR and FQNEAQ (reference sequence). The TCR was taken from a man aged 55 to 70 with colorectal cancer. The chain recombines TRBV7-9 with TRBJ2-7; D may correspond to TRBD1 or TRBD2 (6 bases each). The sample comprised PBMCs. As DNA, the CDR3 is TGTGCCAGCACCCTTACCGGGGGCGACGAGCAGTACTTC. Amino acids: CASTLTGGDEQYF.